The subject of this entry is one TCR beta chain. These data are taken from a study of blood T cell repertoires in COVID-19. The overall study: T cells, B-cell-depleted T cells, or PBMCs supplied cDNA or gDNA.

Profiling relied on immunoSEQ multiplex PCR, and the TCRdb table lists in-frame clones only, not all of them. The sample shows nearly 60,000 clones, more than 70% of them seen only once. V was cut by 6 bases and J by 3 bases, with 11 bases left in between. The CDR3 spans 13 residues. Germline CDR1 is SNHLY and CDR2 is FYNNEI. Sequenced material: peripheral blood. The J gene is TRBJ1-1, the V gene TRBV2, with D uncertain. The receptor comes from a man in his forties with active COVID-19. This CDR3 is CASSPSRDTEAFF. In DNA form, the CDR3 reads TGTGCCAGCAGCCCATCGCGGGACACTGAAGCTTTCTTT.